The clone carrying this T cell receptor (beta chain) was counted ten times or more. Amplified regions were TCR beta CDR3 sequences from RNA transcripts. RT-PCR in the first round (using the HTBI primer set) targeted the TCR CDR3. MiXCR was run by TCRdb on the multiplex PCR reads, yielding one entry per CDR3 protein. The table has under 800,000 distinct CDR3 sequences, 13% to 15% seen once. The data were taken from a study of T cells in Graves' hyperthyroidism and ophthalmopathy. Germline V gives CDR1 LNHDA, CDR2 SQIVND (reference sequence). The V end was cut by 8 bases, the J end by 0 bases, with 17 bases between. This CDR3 comprises 16 residues. The study defined stable Graves' hyperthyroidism as no ophthalmopathy progression within 18 months. Each diagnosis drew on symptoms, thyroxine, TRAb, thyroid ultrasound and orbital computed tomography findings. The PBMCs studied were ones that came from 8 to 10 ml fresh peripheral blood.

The chain combines TRBV19 with TRBJ1-5; a possible D gene is TRBD1 (6 bases). The receptor was derived from a young woman with Graves' hyperthyroidism. Sequenced: blood. This CDR3 reads CASHGGGGYSNQPQHF. In DNA, the CDR3 is TGTGCCAGTCACGGCGGAGGGGGTTATAGCAATCAGCCCCAGCATTTT. Variable domain in full (rest from reference TRBV19 and TRBJ1-5): DGGITQSPKYLFRKEGQNVTLSCEQNLNHDAMYWYRQDPGQGLRLIYYSQIVNDFQKGDIAEGYSVSREKKESFPLTVTSAQKNPTAFYLCASHGGGGYSNQPQHFGDGTRLSIL.